This TCR beta chain was documented in a study of regulatory T cells in long-lasting Graves disease. The sample's time point: newly diagnosed GD, antithyroid drugs for less than 3 months. The TCR library used RNA extracted from PBMCs. The CDR3 loop spans 14 amino acids. Germline V gene lookup returns CDR1 SNHLY and CDR2 FYNNEI. V shed 1 base and J shed 4 bases, with 9 bases lying between them. This clonotype came up a few times. This clone may be a read error of a much larger clone one base away. Arm-PCR of CDR3 regions with iRepertoire HTBI primers generated TCR beta libraries. TCRdb ran MiXCR on the multiplex PCR reads and lists one entry per CDR3 protein. Among some 410,000 distinct CDR3 sequences listed, about 17% were seen once. This same sample was also taken into another study, of T cells in Graves' hyperthyroidism and ophthalmopathy.

The sequences come from peripheral blood mononuclear cells (PBMCs), collected at new diagnosis, from a patient treated with antithyroid drugs. The rearrangement joins TRBV2 to TRBJ2-3; no clear D. The receptor's source is a woman in her twenties or thirties with Graves disease. As DNA, the CDR3 is TGTGCCAGCAGTGAAGGTCCCCACGCAGATACGCAGTATTTT. It is translated as CASSEGPHADTQYF. Full variable domain (missing parts from reference TRBV2 and TRBJ2-3): EPEVTQTPSHQVTQMGQEVILRCVPISNHLYFYWYRQILGQKVEFLVSFYNNEISEKSEIFDDQFSVERPDGSNFTLKIRSTKLEDSAMYFCASSEGPHADTQYFGPGTRLTVL.